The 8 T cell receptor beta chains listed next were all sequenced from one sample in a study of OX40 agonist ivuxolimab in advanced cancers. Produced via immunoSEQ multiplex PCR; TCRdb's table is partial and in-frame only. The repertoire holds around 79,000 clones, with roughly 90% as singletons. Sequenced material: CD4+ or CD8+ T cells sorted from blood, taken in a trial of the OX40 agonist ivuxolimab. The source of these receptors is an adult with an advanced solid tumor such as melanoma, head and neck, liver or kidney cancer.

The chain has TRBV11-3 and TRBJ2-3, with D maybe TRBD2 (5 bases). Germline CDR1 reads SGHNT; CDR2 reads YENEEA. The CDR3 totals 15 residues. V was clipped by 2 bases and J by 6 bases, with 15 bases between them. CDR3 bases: TGTGCCAGCAGCTTAACGGGAACGGTCGGGGATACGCAGTATTTT. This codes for CASSLTGTVGDTQYF. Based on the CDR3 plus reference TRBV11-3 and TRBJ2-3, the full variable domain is EAGVVQSPRYKIIEKKQPVAFWCNPISGHNTLYWYLQNLGQGPELLIRYENEEAVDDSQLPKDRFSAERLKGVDSTLKIQPAELGDSAVYLCASSLTGTVGDTQYFGPGTRLTVL.

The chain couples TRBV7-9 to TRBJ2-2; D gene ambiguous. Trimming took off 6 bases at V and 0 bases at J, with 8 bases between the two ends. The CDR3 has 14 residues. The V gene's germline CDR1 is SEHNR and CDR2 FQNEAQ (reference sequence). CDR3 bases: TGTGCCAGCAGACCCTTTACGAACACCGGGGAGCTGTTTTTT. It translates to CASRPFTNTGELFF.

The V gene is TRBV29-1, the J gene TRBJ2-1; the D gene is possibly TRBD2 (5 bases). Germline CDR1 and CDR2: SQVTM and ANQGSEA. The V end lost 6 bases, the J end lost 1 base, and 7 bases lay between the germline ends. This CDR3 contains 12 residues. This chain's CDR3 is CSVGDSYNEQFF. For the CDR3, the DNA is TGCAGCGTCGGGGATTCCTACAATGAGCAGTTCTTC.

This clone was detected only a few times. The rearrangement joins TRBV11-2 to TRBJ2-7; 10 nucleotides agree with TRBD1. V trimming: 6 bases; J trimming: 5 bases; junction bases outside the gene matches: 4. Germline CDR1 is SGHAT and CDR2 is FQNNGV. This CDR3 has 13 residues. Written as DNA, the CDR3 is TGTGCCAGCAGAGGACAGGGGGGCCACGAGCAGTACTTC. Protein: CASRGQGGHEQYF.

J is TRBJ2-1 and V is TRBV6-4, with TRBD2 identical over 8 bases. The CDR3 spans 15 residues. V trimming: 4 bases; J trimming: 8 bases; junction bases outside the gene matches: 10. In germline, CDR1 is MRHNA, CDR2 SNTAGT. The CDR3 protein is CASSVEAGGIDEQFF. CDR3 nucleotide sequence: TGTGCCAGCAGTGTGGAGGCGGGGGGAATCGATGAGCAGTTCTTC.

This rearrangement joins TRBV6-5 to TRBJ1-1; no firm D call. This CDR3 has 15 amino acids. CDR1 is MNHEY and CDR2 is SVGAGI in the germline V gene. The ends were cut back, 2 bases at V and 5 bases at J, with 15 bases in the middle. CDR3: CASSYEQRVGTEAFF. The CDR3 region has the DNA TGTGCCAGCAGTTACGAACAGCGGGTGGGTACTGAAGCTTTCTTT.

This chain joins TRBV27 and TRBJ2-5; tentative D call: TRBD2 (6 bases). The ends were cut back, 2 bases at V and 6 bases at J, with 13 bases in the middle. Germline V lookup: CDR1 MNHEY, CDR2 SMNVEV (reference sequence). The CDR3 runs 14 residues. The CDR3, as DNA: TGTGCCAGCAGTTTACGGGGTGCGGGGAAGACCCAGTACTTC. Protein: CASSLRGAGKTQYF.

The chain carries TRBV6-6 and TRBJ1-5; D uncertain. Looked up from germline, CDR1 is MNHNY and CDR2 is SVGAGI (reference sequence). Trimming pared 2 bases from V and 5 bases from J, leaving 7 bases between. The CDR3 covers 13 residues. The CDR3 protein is CASSYTGHQPQHF. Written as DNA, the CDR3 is TGTGCCAGCAGTTACACGGGTCATCAGCCCCAGCATTTT.